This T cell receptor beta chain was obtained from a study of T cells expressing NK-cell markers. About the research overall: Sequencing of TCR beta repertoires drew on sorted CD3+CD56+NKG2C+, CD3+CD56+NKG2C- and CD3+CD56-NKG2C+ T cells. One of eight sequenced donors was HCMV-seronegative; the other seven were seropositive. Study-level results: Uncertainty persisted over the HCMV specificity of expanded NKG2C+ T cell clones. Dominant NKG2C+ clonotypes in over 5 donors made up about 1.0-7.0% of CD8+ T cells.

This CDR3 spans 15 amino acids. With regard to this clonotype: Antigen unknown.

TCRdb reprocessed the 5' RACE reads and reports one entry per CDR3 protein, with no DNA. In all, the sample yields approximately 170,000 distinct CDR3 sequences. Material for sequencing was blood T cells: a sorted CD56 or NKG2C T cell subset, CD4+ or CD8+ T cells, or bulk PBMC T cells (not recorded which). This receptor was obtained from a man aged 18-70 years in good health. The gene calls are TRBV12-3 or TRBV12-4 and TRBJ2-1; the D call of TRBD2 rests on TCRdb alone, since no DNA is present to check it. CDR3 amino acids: CASSPYLAGSSRKFF.